Listed here is a single TCR beta chain. What it recognizes is unknown. The sample belongs to a study of cytomegalovirus exposure and HLA in healthy donors. Points from the study as a whole: In a later analysis, 16,951 TCR beta sequences were associated with HLA alleles at 0.05 false discovery rate.

Primers for the PCR totalled 60 Vbeta and 13 Jbeta. In the study's own analysis: Some 11 million of the 60 million to 90 million unique TCR beta chains counted in a later analysis were shared. Using immunoSEQ multiplex PCR, the repertoire was profiled, and TCRdb retains in-frame clones only, with some absent. V, J and clone size reflect that table, while D and trimming were determined from the DNA. The sample lists tens of thousands of clones, 65% to 75% occurring once. The sequencing input was PBMCs. The receptor was derived from a woman in her thirties or forties in good health and CMV-seropositive.

The CDR3 DNA is TGTGCCAGCAGCGGAGGGCTCTCCTACGAGCAGTACTTC. Residues: CASSGGLSYEQYF. The rearrangement joins TRBV13 to TRBJ2-7; D possibly corresponds to TRBD2 (6 bases). Germline V gene data show CDR1 as PRHDT and CDR2 as FYEKMQ (reference sequence). The CDR3 is made up of 13 amino acids. The ends were cut back, 5 bases at V and 0 bases at J, with 8 bases in the middle.